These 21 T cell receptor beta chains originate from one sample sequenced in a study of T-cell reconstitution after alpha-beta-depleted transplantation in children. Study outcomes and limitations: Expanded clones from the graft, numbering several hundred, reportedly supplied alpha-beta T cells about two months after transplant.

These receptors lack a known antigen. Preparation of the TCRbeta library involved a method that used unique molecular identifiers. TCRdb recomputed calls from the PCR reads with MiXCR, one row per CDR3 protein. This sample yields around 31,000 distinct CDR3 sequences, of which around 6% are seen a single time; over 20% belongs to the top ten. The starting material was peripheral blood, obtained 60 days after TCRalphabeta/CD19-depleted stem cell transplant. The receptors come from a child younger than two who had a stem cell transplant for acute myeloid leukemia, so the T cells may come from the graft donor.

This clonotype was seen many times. CDR3 sequence reads: CASSLRLAVYSNQPQHF. The DNA of the CDR3 is TGTGCCAGCAGTTTAAGATTGGCAGTTTATAGCAATCAGCCCCAGCATTTT. This chain joins TRBV28 and TRBJ1-5; D is uncertain. This CDR3 has 17 residues. The germline CDR1 and CDR2 sequences are MDHEN and SYDVKM. V was cut by 2 bases and J by 0 bases, with 14 bases left in between.

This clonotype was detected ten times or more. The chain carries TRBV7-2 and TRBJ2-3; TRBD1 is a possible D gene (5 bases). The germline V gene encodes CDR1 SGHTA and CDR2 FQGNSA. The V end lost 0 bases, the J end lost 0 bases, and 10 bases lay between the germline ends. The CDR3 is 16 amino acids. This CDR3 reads CASSLARARSTDTQYF. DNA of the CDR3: TGTGCCAGCAGCTTAGCCAGGGCAAGAAGCACAGATACGCAGTATTTT.

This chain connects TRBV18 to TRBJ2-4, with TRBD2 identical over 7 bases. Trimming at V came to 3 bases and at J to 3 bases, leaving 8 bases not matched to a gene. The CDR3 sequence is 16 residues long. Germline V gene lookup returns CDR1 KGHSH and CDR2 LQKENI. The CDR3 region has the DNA TGTGCCAGCTCACCGATCCGGGGAGGGGTCAAAAACATTCAGTACTTC. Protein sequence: CASSPIRGGVKNIQYF. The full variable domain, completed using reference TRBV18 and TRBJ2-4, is NAGVMQNPRHLVRRRGQEARLRCSPMKGHSHVYWYRQLPEEGLKFMVYLQKENIIDESGMPKERFSAEFPKEGPSILRIQQVVRGDSAAYFCASSPIRGGVKNIQYFGAGTRLSVL.

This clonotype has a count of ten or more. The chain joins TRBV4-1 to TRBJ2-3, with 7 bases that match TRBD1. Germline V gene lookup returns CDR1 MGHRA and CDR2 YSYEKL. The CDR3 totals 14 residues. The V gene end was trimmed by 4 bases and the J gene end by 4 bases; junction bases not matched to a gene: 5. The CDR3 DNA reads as TGCGCCAGCAGCCTCCGACAGGGCCCAGATACGCAGTATTTT. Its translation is CASSLRQGPDTQYF.

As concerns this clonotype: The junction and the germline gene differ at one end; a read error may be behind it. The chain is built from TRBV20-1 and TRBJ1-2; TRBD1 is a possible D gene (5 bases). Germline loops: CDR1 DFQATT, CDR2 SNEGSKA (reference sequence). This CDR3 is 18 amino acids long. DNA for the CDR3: TGCTGTGCTAGAGATTTAGGGGACCCCCTGTACGCTAACTATGGCTACACCTTC. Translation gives CCARDLGDPLYANYGYTF.

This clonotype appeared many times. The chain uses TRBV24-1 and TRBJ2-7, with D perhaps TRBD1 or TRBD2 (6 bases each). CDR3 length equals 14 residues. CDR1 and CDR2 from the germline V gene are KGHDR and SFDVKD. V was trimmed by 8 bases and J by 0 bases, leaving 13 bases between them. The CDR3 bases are TGTGCCACCACAGGGGAGGCCTTCTCCTACGAGCAGTACTTC. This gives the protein CATTGEAFSYEQYF.

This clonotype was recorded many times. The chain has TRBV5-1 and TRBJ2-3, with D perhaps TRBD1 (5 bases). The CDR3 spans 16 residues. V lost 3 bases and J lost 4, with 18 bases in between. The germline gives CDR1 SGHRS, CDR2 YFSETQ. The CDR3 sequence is CASSSDSPAVPDTQYF. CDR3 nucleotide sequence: TGCGCCAGCAGCTCCGACAGTCCGGCGGTCCCAGATACGCAGTATTTT.

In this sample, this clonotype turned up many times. The CDR3 spells CASSLARSVLADTQYF. CDR3 coding DNA: TGTGCCAGCAGCTTAGCGCGGTCGGTTTTGGCAGATACGCAGTATTTT. The chain recombines TRBV7-2 with TRBJ2-3; D not certain. This CDR3 spans 16 amino acids. Per germline, CDR1 SGHTA and CDR2 FQGNSA. Trimming cost V 0 bases and J 4 bases, with 14 bases left between them.

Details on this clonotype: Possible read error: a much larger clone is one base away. This CDR3 reads CASRSDSPSTDTQYF. CDR3 DNA sequence: TGTGCCAGCAGATCGGACAGCCCTAGCACAGATACGCAGTATTTT. This chain uses TRBV7-9 with TRBJ2-3; perhaps TRBD1 as D (6 bases). This CDR3 is built from 15 residues. From germline, CDR1 is SEHNR and CDR2 FQNEAQ (reference sequence). The germline V and J ends were trimmed by 6 bases and 0 bases, with 13 bases remaining between them.

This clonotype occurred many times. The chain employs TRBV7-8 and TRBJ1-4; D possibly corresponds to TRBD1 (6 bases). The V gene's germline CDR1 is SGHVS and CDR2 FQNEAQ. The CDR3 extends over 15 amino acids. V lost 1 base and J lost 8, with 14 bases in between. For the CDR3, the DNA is TGTGCCAGCAGCTTAGTGGGGCCAGGGGAAGAAAAACTGTTTTTT. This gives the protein CASSLVGPGEEKLFF.

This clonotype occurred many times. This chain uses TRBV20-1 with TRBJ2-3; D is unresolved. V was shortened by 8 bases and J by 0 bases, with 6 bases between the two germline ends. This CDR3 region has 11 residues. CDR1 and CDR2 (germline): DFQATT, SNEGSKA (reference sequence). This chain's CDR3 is CSKASTDTQYF. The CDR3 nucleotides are TGCAGTAAGGCTAGCACAGATACGCAGTATTTT.

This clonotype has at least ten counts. This CDR3 is CASSLLVDEQFF. Written as DNA, the CDR3 is TGTGCCAGCAGCCTTCTAGTGGATGAGCAGTTCTTC. V is TRBV13 and J is TRBJ2-1; no firm D call. The CDR3 runs to 12 residues. Germline lookup yields CDR1 PRHDT and CDR2 FYEKMQ (reference sequence). The V end was cut by 5 bases, the J end by 8 bases, with 10 bases between.

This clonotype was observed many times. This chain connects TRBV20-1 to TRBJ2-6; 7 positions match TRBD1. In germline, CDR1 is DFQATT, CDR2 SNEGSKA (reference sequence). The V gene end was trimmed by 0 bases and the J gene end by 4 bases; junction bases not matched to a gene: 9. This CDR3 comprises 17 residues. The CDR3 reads CSARDFGQEAGANVLTF. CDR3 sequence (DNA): TGCAGTGCTAGAGATTTTGGACAGGAAGCCGGGGCCAACGTCCTGACTTTC.

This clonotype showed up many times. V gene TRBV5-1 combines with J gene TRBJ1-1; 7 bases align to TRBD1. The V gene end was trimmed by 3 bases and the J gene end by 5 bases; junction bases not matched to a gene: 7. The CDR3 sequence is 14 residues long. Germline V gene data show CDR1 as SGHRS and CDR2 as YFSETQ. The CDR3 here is CASSSYRGGTEAFF. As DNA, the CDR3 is TGCGCCAGCAGCTCTTACAGGGGAGGTACTGAAGCTTTCTTT.

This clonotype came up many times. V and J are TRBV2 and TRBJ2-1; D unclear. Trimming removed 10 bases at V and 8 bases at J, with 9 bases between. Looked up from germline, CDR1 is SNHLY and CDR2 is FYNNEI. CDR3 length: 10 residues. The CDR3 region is CAIWWDEQFF. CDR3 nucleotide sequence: TGTGCCATCTGGTGGGATGAGCAGTTCTTC.

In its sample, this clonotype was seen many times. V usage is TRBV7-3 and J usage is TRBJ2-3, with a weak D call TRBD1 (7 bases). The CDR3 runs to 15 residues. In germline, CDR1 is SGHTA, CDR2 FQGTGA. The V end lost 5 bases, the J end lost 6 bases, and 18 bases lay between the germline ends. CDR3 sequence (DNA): TGTGCCAGCAGCACTAGCCGGACAGGCATGGATACGCAGTATTTT. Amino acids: CASSTSRTGMDTQYF.

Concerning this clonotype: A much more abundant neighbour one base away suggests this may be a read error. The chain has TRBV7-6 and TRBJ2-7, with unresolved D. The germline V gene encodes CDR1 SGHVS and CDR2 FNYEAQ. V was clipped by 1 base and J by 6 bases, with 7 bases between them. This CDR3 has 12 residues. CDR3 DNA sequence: TGTGCCAGCAGCTTAGAGGGAACCGAGCAGTACTTC. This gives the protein CASSLEGTEQYF.

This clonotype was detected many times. The CDR3 loop reads CSASRGPEKLFF. DNA for the CDR3: TGCAGTGCGAGCCGGGGTCCTGAAAAACTGTTTTTT. V usage is TRBV20-1 and J usage is TRBJ1-4; D gene unclear. V lost 6 bases to trimming and J lost 7 bases, with 12 bases between them. Germline V gives CDR1 DFQATT, CDR2 SNEGSKA (reference sequence). The CDR3 is 12 residues long.

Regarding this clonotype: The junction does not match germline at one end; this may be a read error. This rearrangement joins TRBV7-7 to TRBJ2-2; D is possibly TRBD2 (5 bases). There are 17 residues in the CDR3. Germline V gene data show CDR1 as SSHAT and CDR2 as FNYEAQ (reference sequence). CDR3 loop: CASSPDFPLPNTGELFF. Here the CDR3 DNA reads TGTGCTAGCAGCCCGGACTTCCCGCTCCCGAACACCGGGGAGCTGTTTTTT.

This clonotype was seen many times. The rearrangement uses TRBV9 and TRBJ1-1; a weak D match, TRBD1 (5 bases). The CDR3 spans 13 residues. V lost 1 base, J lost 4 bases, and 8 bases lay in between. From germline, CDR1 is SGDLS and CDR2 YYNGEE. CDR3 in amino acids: CASSVPGGTEAFF. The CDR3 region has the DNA TGTGCCAGCAGCGTACCCGGGGGCACTGAAGCTTTCTTT.

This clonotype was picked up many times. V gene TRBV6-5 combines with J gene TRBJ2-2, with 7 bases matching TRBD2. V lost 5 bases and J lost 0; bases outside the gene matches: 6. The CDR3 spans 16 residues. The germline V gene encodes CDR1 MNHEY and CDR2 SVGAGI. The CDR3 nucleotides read TGTGCCAGCAGTCGGGGACTATTCGCGAACACCGGGGAGCTGTTTTTT. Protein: CASSRGLFANTGELFF.